This TCR beta chain derives from a study of blood T cell repertoires in COVID-19 (dated by TCRdb to the early 2020s). Some background on the complete study: Samples covering the acute and convalescent phases of COVID-19 were provided by collaborators in the United States, Italy and Spain. The prospective study material was composed of cDNA or gDNA derived from T cells, B-cell-depleted T cells, or PBMCs. Deeply sampled blood TCRbeta repertoires from subjects exposed to, actively infected with, or recovered from COVID-19 were included in the dataset. The repertoires were released in a freely available public database meant as a resource for research on the immune response to SARS-CoV-2. Samples were obtained from the ongoing ImmuneRACE study (first 160 participants) and from 1,254 subjects provided by 6 global collaborators. Sample metadata almost always included a de-identified subject ID, COVID-19 status, age in years and sex. Where HLA class I and class II types were available, the types were taken from metadata supplied by the sample provider, not from assay-based typing. Findings and caveats that apply to the study as a whole: The amount of clinical and demographic metadata varied by source and participant and was provided uncurated.

The immunoSEQ Assay, a bias-controlled multiplex PCR, was used to amplify TCRbeta CDR3 regions from genomic DNA. The original pipeline was this. Within the assay, amplification of reference gene primers was used to estimate how many nucleated cells each sample contained. To quantify the absolute abundance of each unique TCRbeta CDR3 rearrangement, sequence reads were collapsed and filtered. For each sample, productive Simpson clonality was calculated as the square root of Simpson's diversity index over productive rearrangements. What TCRdb holds here is the immuneACCESS table cut down to in-frame rearrangements. Part of the clones is not present; checked against another copy, under half of the missing clones reflect an unresolved V gene, and the others are unexplained. V, J and clone size were drawn from that table, and D and trimming were deduced from the DNA. Across this sample there are around 250,000 clones, with around nine tenths seen only once. The top ten clones comprise 0.94% of the sample.

Worth noting for this clone: The antigen it recognizes is unknown. No base quality values were provided; no much bigger clone lies one nucleotide off.

The V end gives up 3 bases and the J end 3 bases, leaving 10 bases in the junction not matched to a gene. The CDR3 contains 17 residues, cysteine and phenylalanine counted. The retained sequence is limited to the CDR3, 51 bases, with the frame set at the first base. As encoded in the germline V gene, CDR1 is SGDLS while CDR2 is YYNGEE. A second Seattle source provided samples from volunteer blood donors who had recovered from COVID-19. Collaborating institutions collected whole blood in K2EDTA tubes following their own protocols. For TCRbeta analysis, collaborators shipped samples in one of three forms: frozen whole blood, isolated PBMCs, or DNA extracted from either of those sample types.

The sequence was obtained from a woman between 35 and 50 years old who had recovered from COVID-19. The sample was peripheral blood. The sequence links TRBV9 to TRBJ2-3; 10 bases in the junction line up with TRBD2. The CDR3 reads CASSGRTSGYSTDTQYF. The DNA reads TGTGCCAGCAGCGGACGGACTAGCGGATATTCGACAGATACGCAGTATTTT.